The 23 T cell receptor beta chains in this list originate from one sample, sequenced in a study of neoadjuvant nivolumab and ipilimumab in lung cancer. Sequencing used immunoSEQ multiplex PCR; TCRdb keeps in-frame clones, though not all of them. The sample lists 10,000 or so clones, 60% to 80% occurring once. The source material was tumor tissue, sampled after neoadjuvant nivolumab, alone or with ipilimumab, at or shortly before surgery. The receptors were sampled from an adult with non-small cell lung cancer. Some clones in this sample may be carry-over from other donors' samples.

V gene TRBV11-1 combines with J gene TRBJ1-1, with 9 bases fitting TRBD1. J gave up 5 bases and V 8 bases, and 9 bases lay outside the gene matches. Per germline, CDR1 SGHAT and CDR2 FQDESV (reference sequence). The CDR3 is 14 residues long. CDR3 loop: CASGRGQGGTEAFF. Here the CDR3 DNA reads TGTGCCAGCGGCCGGGGACAGGGAGGGACTGAAGCTTTCTTT.

This clone was picked up a small number of times. The chain carries TRBV4-2 and TRBJ2-7; maybe TRBD2 (7 bases). The CDR3 length is 16 residues. V lost 4 bases and J 7 bases, leaving 23 bases between the germline ends. The germline V gene encodes CDR1 LGHNA and CDR2 YNFKEQ. Here the CDR3 DNA reads TGTGCCAGCAGCCCCACCCCCGGGGGGCAGTCGGAGGAGCAGTACTTC. It codes for CASSPTPGGQSEEQYF.

The chain has TRBV7-9 and TRBJ1-2, with D uncertain. Germline CDR1 reads SEHNR; CDR2 reads FQNEAQ (reference sequence). The V end was cut by 4 bases, the J end by 5 bases, with 11 bases between. The CDR3 runs 13 residues. CDR3 protein: CASSSDKAYGYTF. CDR3 bases: TGTGCCAGCAGCTCCGACAAGGCGTATGGCTACACCTTC.

V and J are TRBV5-1 and TRBJ1-1; weak D call: TRBD1 (5 bases). V was pared by 0 bases and J by 7 bases, with 13 bases between. The CDR3 has 14 amino acids. Germline CDR1 reads SGHRS; CDR2 reads YFSETQ. The CDR3 region has the DNA TGCGCCAGCAGCTTGGTGGGGCAGCCTAGTGAAGCTTTCTTT. It specifies CASSLVGQPSEAFF.

V is TRBV4-1 and J is TRBJ1-6; maybe TRBD1 (5 bases). CDR3 length equals 16 residues. Germline CDR1 and CDR2: MGHRA and YSYEKL. Trimming stripped 1 base from V and 9 bases from J, with 16 bases between. CDR3: CASSQVNGGIGSPLHF. The CDR3 DNA follows: TGCGCCAGCAGCCAAGTAAACGGGGGTATAGGTTCACCCCTCCACTTT.

The V call is TRBV4-3, the J call TRBJ2-2; D is undetermined. Germline lookup yields CDR1 LGHNA and CDR2 YSLEER. The CDR3 sequence is 14 residues long. Trimming pared 1 base from V and 4 bases from J, leaving 7 bases between. CDR3 region: CASSQARPTGELFF. CDR3 in DNA: TGCGCCAGCAGCCAAGCTCGGCCCACCGGGGAGCTGTTTTTT.

This clone was detected only once. The chain combines TRBV7-2 with TRBJ2-1; 7 bases match TRBD2. CDR3 length: 17 amino acids. Germline V gene lookup returns CDR1 SGHTA and CDR2 FQGNSA. The trim removed 1 base at V and 3 bases at J, leaving 9 bases unmatched. CDR3 DNA sequence: TGTGCCAGCAGCTTAGTAAGCCCTAGCGGTTACTACAATGAGCAGTTCTTC. This sequence encodes CASSLVSPSGYYNEQFF.

In this sample, this clone turned up once. Written as DNA, the CDR3 is TGTGCCAGTACCACGTCGGGAGGGAACTATGGCTACACCTTC. Translation gives CASTTSGGNYGYTF. V usage is TRBV19 and J usage is TRBJ1-2; D gene uncertain. Germline V gene data show CDR1 as LNHDA and CDR2 as SQIVND (reference sequence). V lost 7 bases and J 2 bases, leaving 14 bases between the germline ends. The CDR3 sequence is 14 residues long.

Here the CDR3 DNA reads TGCGCCAGCAGCTTTGGGGCTGGGATACGAGGCGAAAAACTGTTTTTT. The encoded protein is CASSFGAGIRGEKLFF. This rearrangement joins TRBV5-1 to TRBJ1-4, with D perhaps matching TRBD1 (5 bases). The CDR3 has 16 residues. Looked up from germline, CDR1 is SGHRS and CDR2 is YFSETQ. V dropped 2 bases and J dropped 8 bases, with 19 bases sitting between them.

This sequence joins TRBV29-1 and TRBJ2-6, with TRBD1 identical over 7 bases. CDR3 length: 16 amino acids. Germline V gene lookup returns CDR1 SQVTM and CDR2 ANQGSEA. Losses at the gene ends were 3 bases for V and 3 bases for J; bases not matched to a gene: 8. The CDR3 region has the DNA TGCAGCGTTGAGGGGACAGTCGGGAATGGGGCCAACGTCCTGACTTTC. It specifies CSVEGTVGNGANVLTF.

The CDR3 here is CASSLAGPYTEAFF. In DNA form, the CDR3 reads TGCGCCAGCAGCTTGGCCGGCCCGTACACTGAAGCTTTCTTT. The V gene is TRBV5-1, the J gene TRBJ1-1, with unresolved D. V was cut by 0 bases and J by 3 bases, with 9 bases left in between. Germline V CDR1 and CDR2: SGHRS, YFSETQ. The CDR3 totals 14 residues.

This clone was detected only a few times. This chain joins TRBV5-5 and TRBJ2-2; possibly TRBD1 for D (6 bases). V dropped 1 base and J dropped 4 bases, with 11 bases sitting between them. Germline CDR1 and CDR2: SGHKS and YYEKEE (reference sequence). The CDR3 spans 15 residues. CDR3 coding DNA: TGTGCCAGCAGCTTGACGGCAGGGGTCACCGGGGAGCTGTTTTTT. It codes for CASSLTAGVTGELFF.

The chain recombines TRBV5-1 with TRBJ1-3; D gene uncertain. CDR1 and CDR2 (germline): SGHRS, YFSETQ. Trimming removed 7 bases at V and 4 bases at J, with 18 bases between. This CDR3 spans 15 amino acids. The CDR3: CASSRDGELGNTIYF. CDR3 DNA sequence: TGCGCCAGCTCAAGAGATGGGGAGTTAGGAAACACCATATATTTT.

The chain uses TRBV5-6 and TRBJ2-7; the D is unclear. The CDR3 totals 11 residues. Germline CDR1 and CDR2: SGHDT and YYEEEE. Trimming removed 2 bases from V and 4 bases from J, with 4 bases in between. The CDR3 sequence: CASSLNYEQYF. The CDR3, as DNA: TGTGCCAGCAGCTTAAATTACGAGCAGTACTTC. Together with reference TRBV5-6 and TRBJ2-7, the CDR3 gives the full variable domain: DAGVTQSPTHLIKTRGQQVTLRCSPKSGHDTVSWYQQALGQGPQFIFQYYEEEERQRGNFPDRFSGHQFPNYSSELNVNALLLGDSALYLCASSLNYEQYFGPGTRLTVT.

This chain uses TRBV5-6 with TRBJ1-1, with 8 bases lining up with TRBD1. The V and J ends lost 5 bases and 7 bases, in that order; junction bases with no gene match: 7. The CDR3 is 13 residues long. In germline, CDR1 is SGHDT, CDR2 YYEEEE. Written as DNA, the CDR3 is TGTGCCAGCAGGTTTGGACAGGGTGGTGAAGCTTTCTTT. Residues: CASRFGQGGEAFF.

This chain links TRBV19 with TRBJ2-1, with a tentative D call TRBD1 (5 bases). Trimming removed 8 bases at V and 10 bases at J, with 24 bases between. The CDR3 is 15 amino acids. CDR1 and CDR2 from the germline V gene are LNHDA and SQIVND (reference sequence). The CDR3 loop reads CASGVGRDVVDEQFF. DNA for the CDR3: TGTGCCAGTGGCGTCGGCAGGGATGTAGTGGACGAGCAGTTCTTC. Supplemented by reference TRBV19 and TRBJ2-1, the full variable domain reads DGGITQSPKYLFRKEGQNVTLSCEQNLNHDAMYWYRQDPGQGLRLIYYSQIVNDFQKGDIAEGYSVSREKKESFPLTVTSAQKNPTAFYLCASGVGRDVVDEQFFGPGTRLTVL.

This clone was recorded only once. The CDR3: CASSASTTGGNSPLHF. In DNA, the CDR3 is TGTGCCAGCAGCGCCTCCACTACAGGGGGTAATTCACCCCTCCACTTT. The chain couples TRBV9 to TRBJ1-6; TRBD1 agrees at 8 bases. Germline values: CDR1 SGDLS, CDR2 YYNGEE. The V segment lost 3 bases and the J segment 6 bases; nucleotides outside the gene matches: 8. The CDR3 consists of 16 residues.

The rearrangement joins TRBV4-3 to TRBJ1-6; D ambiguous. Trimming cost V 4 bases and J 7 bases, with 17 bases left between them. CDR3 length: 16 amino acids. CDR1 is LGHNA and CDR2 is YSLEER in the germline V gene. The CDR3 nucleotides read TGCGCCAGCAGCCCCTCGTCAGTGCTGGGGAATTCACCCCTCCACTTT. Translated: CASSPSSVLGNSPLHF.

The CDR3 coding sequence is TGCGCCAGCAGCCGGGGGGTTACGAACACCGGGGAGCTGTTTTTT. Encoded protein: CASSRGVTNTGELFF. This chain joins TRBV4-1 and TRBJ2-2, with a possible D match to TRBD2 (6 bases). The CDR3 extends over 15 amino acids. The germline gives CDR1 MGHRA, CDR2 YSYEKL. V lost 4 bases to trimming and J lost 0 bases, with 9 bases between them.

This chain connects TRBV13 to TRBJ1-1; 10 nucleotides agree with TRBD1. Germline V gives CDR1 PRHDT, CDR2 FYEKMQ (reference sequence). The CDR3 is 18 amino acids. The trim removed 1 base at V and 2 bases at J, leaving 10 bases unmatched. The CDR3 here is CASSLVWDRGFVNTEAFF. CDR3 bases: TGTGCCAGCAGCTTAGTTTGGGACAGGGGTTTCGTTAACACTGAAGCTTTCTTT.

This clone has a handful of counts. The rearrangement links TRBV6-5 to TRBJ1-6; D might be TRBD1 (5 bases). Germline V CDR1 and CDR2: MNHEY, SVGAGI. Trimming took off 6 bases at V and 6 bases at J, with 12 bases between the two ends. The CDR3 totals 14 residues. The CDR3 nucleotides read TGTGCCAGCAGGGCCACGGGGGGTAATTCACCCCTCCACTTT. Protein product: CASRATGGNSPLHF.

The chain couples TRBV7-8 to TRBJ2-7, with D perhaps TRBD1 or TRBD2 (5 bases each). V lost 5 bases, J lost 2 bases, and 16 bases lay in between. The germline V gene encodes CDR1 SGHVS and CDR2 FQNEAQ. The CDR3 is 15 residues long. CDR3 coding DNA: TGTGCCAGCAGCCTCCTGAGGGGTAAAACCTACGAGCAGTACTTC. Protein: CASSLLRGKTYEQYF.

The chain links TRBV4-3 to TRBJ1-2; D may be TRBD1 (6 bases). CDR3 length: 15 residues. Between the trimmed V and J ends, which lost 0 bases and 4 bases, there was a span of 12 bases. CDR1 is LGHNA and CDR2 is YSLEER in the germline V gene. The CDR3, as DNA: TGCGCCAGCAGCCAAGATCAGGGGTTCGGCTATGGCTACACCTTC. It codes for CASSQDQGFGYGYTF.